The clone carrying this T cell receptor beta chain was seen at least ten times. The antigen is unknown. This entry belongs to a study of tumor-infiltrating lymphocytes in primary liver carcinoma. As for the study in general: Tumors, staged T1-T3 N0M0, spanned about 4 to 11 cm. Read depth, roughly 3.65 to 7.13 million productive TCRbeta reads, did not differ significantly between tissues.

Germline CDR1 and CDR2: MNHNS and SASEGT. The V end lost 5 bases, the J end lost 3 bases, and 17 bases lay between the germline ends. CDR3 length equals 16 residues. Synthesis of TCR beta cDNA was carried out from about 500 ng total RNA with a constant-region primer. Libraries covering TCR beta were generated through three nested multiplex PCR rounds (using a slightly modified ARM-PCR). In the first two PCR rounds, TRBV1-TRBV30 forward primers were paired with a C-beta reverse primer, and each round lasted roughly 9 cycles. From the multiplex PCR reads, TCRdb called clonotypes with MiXCR, one entry per CDR3 protein. Here the sample spans 95,000 to 100,000 distinct CDR3 sequences, around 66% being singletons. Study-level results: The study found tumor-adjacent and tumor-blood pairs overlapped less than tumor region pairs.

Scientists recovered RNA and DNA together from around 20-30 mg of unsorted bulk tissue. The receptor was isolated from a woman aged 55 to 70 with primary liver carcinoma and hepatitis B virus infection. What was sequenced was liver tumor tissue from sampling region 2. Subset given: tumor region T2, inferior pole. V is TRBV6-1 and J is TRBJ2-1; D is ambiguous. The CDR3 region has the DNA TGTGCCAGCAGTAGTGAATTCCCCGAGAACTACAATGAGCAGTTCTTC. This encodes CASSSEFPENYNEQFF.